This T cell receptor (beta chain) came from a study of OX40 agonist ivuxolimab in advanced cancers. Study-wide background: Patients undergoing dose escalation presented with hepatocellular carcinoma, melanoma, renal cell or head and neck cancer. Study-level points and caveats: At doses 0.1 to 3.0 mg/kg, CD4+ and CD8+ clones expanded.

With regard to this clone: Its antigen is unknown.

The CDR3 length is 15 residues. With 2 bases removed from V and 1 base from J, the gap between germline ends came to 11 bases. Germline CDR1 is ENHRY and CDR2 is SYGVKD. The repertoire was sequenced with immunoSEQ multiplex PCR; TCRdb's copy has only in-frame clones and lacks some. Of tens of thousands of clones listed, approximately 91% are singletons. The TCR sequence derives from an adult with an advanced solid tumor such as melanoma, head and neck, liver or kidney cancer. The sample in question was CD4+ or CD8+ T cells sorted from blood, obtained in a trial of the OX40 agonist ivuxolimab. This chain links TRBV10-3 with TRBJ2-5; no reliable D call. CDR3 coding DNA: TGTGCCATCAGTGAGGGGCGGCTCCTCCAAGAGACCCAGTACTTC. The encoded protein is CAISEGRLLQETQYF.